The source of this T cell receptor beta chain is a study of shared clonotypes between healthy human individuals. The CDR3 totals 15 residues. Trimming at V came to 5 bases and at J to 10 bases, leaving 14 bases not matched to a gene. Germline-derived CDR1 and CDR2 are SGHVS and FQNEAQ. TCRdb's table, derived via immunoSEQ multiplex PCR, lists solely in-frame clones and lacks some. The table shows about 1 million clones, with approximately 68% occurring only once. The sequencing input was memory CD4+ T cells sorted from blood. As to subset: CD45RA-negative fraction. The rearrangement joins TRBV7-8 to TRBJ2-1; 7 bases fit TRBD2. This receptor was identified in a man aged 18 to 29 in good health. The CDR3 spells CASSVPGLTGREQFF. CDR3 nucleotides: TGTGCCAGCAGCGTCCCGGGACTAACTGGACGAGAGCAGTTCTTC.